A selection of T cell receptor beta chains follows, all from one sample in a study of cytomegalovirus exposure and HLA in healthy donors. The assay was immunoSEQ multiplex PCR, and TCRdb's table has in-frame clones only and misses some. The table lists 40,000 to 60,000 clones, over 60% of them singletons, with about 9.7% in the top ten. Sequencing was done on a sample of PBMCs. The source is a woman in her fifties or sixties in good health and CMV-seronegative. Each CDR3 is given with its conserved first and last residue. The order of the fields is D gene, clone size, J gene, V gene, CDR3 DNA, CDR3 protein. D genes are given only for firm matches. Size is stated for part of the rows, as once, few or many counts, or as a class when the clone is expanded.

d_gene: TRBD2; abundance: NA; j_gene: TRBJ2-5; v_gene: TRBV19; CDR3nt: TGTGCCAGTAGGCCCATTGCGGGAGTGGATGAGACCCAGTACTTC; CDR3aa: CASRPIAGVDETQYF
d_gene: TRBD1; abundance: NA; j_gene: TRBJ1-1; v_gene: TRBV5-1; CDR3nt: TGCGCCAGCAGCATGACAGGGGGGTTGAACACTGAAGCTTTCTTT; CDR3aa: CASSMTGGLNTEAFF
d_gene: TRBD2; abundance: NA; j_gene: TRBJ2-3; v_gene: TRBV28; CDR3nt: TGTGCCAGCAGTTTATCCCCGGGACTAGGATCTTTGGATACGCAGTATTTT; CDR3aa: CASSLSPGLGSLDTQYF
d_gene: NA; abundance: NA; j_gene: TRBJ2-3; v_gene: TRBV2; CDR3nt: TGTGCCAGCAGGGGACTTAGCACAGATACGCAGTATTTT; CDR3aa: CASRGLSTDTQYF
d_gene: NA; abundance: once; j_gene: TRBJ1-1; v_gene: TRBV6-5; CDR3nt: TGTGCCAGCAGCAGCGACGGGAGCAGGACTGAAGCTTTCTTT; CDR3aa: CASSSDGSRTEAFF
d_gene: NA; abundance: NA; j_gene: TRBJ1-5; v_gene: TRBV5-1; CDR3nt: TGCGCCAGCAGCTTGGGCTTCGGGCAGCCCCAGCATTTT; CDR3aa: CASSLGFGQPQHF
d_gene: TRBD1; abundance: NA; j_gene: TRBJ1-2; v_gene: TRBV5-1; CDR3nt: TGCGCCAGCAGCCCTCGACAGGGGGCGATTGGTGGCTACACCTTC; CDR3aa: CASSPRQGAIGGYTF
d_gene: TRBD1; abundance: NA; j_gene: TRBJ1-5; v_gene: TRBV28; CDR3nt: TGTGCCAGCAGTACTAGGGGGCTTCAGCCCCAGCATTTT; CDR3aa: CASSTRGLQPQHF
d_gene: TRBD2; abundance: NA; j_gene: TRBJ2-7; v_gene: TRBV5-1; CDR3nt: TGCGCCAGCAGCTGGGGTGGACTAGTCTACGAGCAGTACTTC; CDR3aa: CASSWGGLVYEQYF
d_gene: TRBD1; abundance: NA; j_gene: TRBJ2-1; v_gene: TRBV9; CDR3nt: TGTGCCAGCAGCGTAGAAACAGGGGGCAGTCATGAGCAGTTCTTC; CDR3aa: CASSVETGGSHEQFF
d_gene: NA; abundance: NA; j_gene: TRBJ2-7; v_gene: TRBV7-2; CDR3nt: TGTGCCAGCAGCCCGACTAGTCCCATCGAGCAGTACTTC; CDR3aa: CASSPTSPIEQYF